Given below is one T cell receptor (beta chain) in context. Assay: immunoSEQ multiplex PCR; the TCRdb copy retains only in-frame clones and omits some. The sample yields 150,000 or so clones, over 90% seen once. This entry is derived from a study of cytomegalovirus exposure and HLA in healthy donors. The CDR3 runs to 15 residues. V shed 4 bases, J shed 6 bases, and the junction held 5 bases outside the gene matches. The germline V gene has CDR1 SGHRS and CDR2 YFSETQ. Sequenced material: PBMCs. This clonotype originated in a man aged 18 to 35 in good health and CMV-seropositive. This chain connects TRBV5-1 to TRBJ2-2; 11 nucleotides line up with TRBD1. The CDR3 sequence is CASSGPGQGAGELFF. The DNA of the CDR3 is TGCGCCAGCAGCGGGCCGGGACAGGGGGCCGGGGAGCTGTTTTTT. Supplemented by reference TRBV5-1 and TRBJ2-2, the full variable domain reads KAGVTQTPRYLIKTRGQQVTLSCSPISGHRSVSWYQQTPGQGLQFLFEYFSETQRNKGNFPGRFSGRQFSNSRSEMNVSTLELGDSALYLCASSGPGQGAGELFFGEGSRLTVL.